Listed below are T cell receptor beta chains from one sample, sequenced in a study of blood T cell repertoires in COVID-19. Clones were sequenced by immunoSEQ multiplex PCR, and TCRdb holds only the in-frame ones, with some missing. This repertoire shows tens of thousands of clones, around 77% found once; its top ten account for about 20%. The sample taken for sequencing was peripheral blood. Every receptor here comes from a man of 80 years or more with active or convalescent COVID-19. Both conserved end residues are part of each CDR3. The D gene is left open where the match is weak. Clone sizes are given selectively: once, few, many, or a class where the clone is expanded.

clone size	D gene	V gene	J gene	CDR3 protein	CDR3 DNA
.	TRBD2	TRBV9	TRBJ2-1	CASSVALAGASSYNEQFF	TGTGCCAGCAGCGTAGCACTAGCGGGGGCGAGCTCCTACAATGAGCAGTTCTTC
.	TRBD1	TRBV7-2	TRBJ1-5	CASSPGRTGYNQPQHF	TGTGCCAGCAGCCCAGGTAGGACAGGGTACAATCAGCCCCAGCATTTT
few	.	TRBV29-1	TRBJ2-7	CSVEWGVAYEQYF	TGCAGCGTTGAATGGGGGGTGGCCTACGAGCAGTACTTC
.	TRBD1	TRBV11-1	TRBJ1-6	CASSFGQDSPLHF	TGTGCCAGCAGCTTCGGACAGGATTCACCCCTCCACTTT
.	TRBD2	TRBV6-5	TRBJ2-7	CASTLAGGNEQYF	TGTGCCAGCACCCTAGCGGGAGGTAACGAGCAGTACTTC
.	.	TRBV25-1	TRBJ1-6	CASSVGALYNSPLHF	TGTGCCAGCAGTGTTGGGGCCTTGTATAATTCACCCCTCCACTTT
few	TRBD1	TRBV7-9	TRBJ1-6	CASSPSGQGFIAYNSPLHF	TGTGCCAGCAGCCCGTCGGGACAGGGGTTCATCGCCTATAATTCACCCCTCCACTTT
.	TRBD2	TRBV5-1	TRBJ2-3	CASAPVAGGPPDTQYF	TGCGCCAGCGCCCCGGTAGCGGGAGGGCCCCCAGATACGCAGTATTTT
.	.	TRBV10-3	TRBJ2-1	CASAKNNEQFF	TGTGCCAGCGCCAAAAACAATGAGCAGTTCTTC
.	.	TRBV21-1	TRBJ1-2	CASSRGPGDNYGYTF	TGTGCCAGCAGCAGGGGACCAGGGGATAACTATGGCTACACCTTC
.	.	TRBV2	TRBJ2-2	CASSVERNTGELFF	TGTGCCAGCAGTGTGGAGAGAAACACCGGGGAGCTGTTTTTT
.	.	TRBV10-3	TRBJ2-7	CAISESGSHEQYF	TGTGCCATCAGTGAGTCGGGGAGCCACGAGCAGTACTTC
.	TRBD1	TRBV9	TRBJ1-4	CASSVGTATNEKLFF	TGTGCCAGCAGCGTCGGGACAGCAACTAATGAAAAACTGTTTTTT
.	.	TRBV7-2	TRBJ1-2	CASSIQRVNYGYTF	TGTGCCAGCAGCATCCAACGGGTTAACTATGGCTACACCTTC
.	TRBD1	TRBV5-1	TRBJ2-7	CASTDRGYEQYF	TGCGCCAGCACGGACAGGGGGTACGAGCAGTACTTC
.	.	TRBV25-1	TRBJ1-2	CASSEWGGQPYGYTF	TGTGCCAGCAGTGAATGGGGGGGTCAGCCCTATGGCTACACCTTC
.	TRBD2	TRBV18	TRBJ2-3	CASSPQPSGGSTDTQYF	TGTGCCAGCTCACCTCAGCCTAGCGGGGGAAGCACAGATACGCAGTATTTT
.	.	TRBV6-6	TRBJ2-5	CASANIRETQYF	TGTGCCAGCGCAAACATAAGAGAGACCCAGTACTTC
.	.	TRBV7-9	TRBJ2-7	CASSLTGDDEQYF	TGTGCCAGCAGCCTAACGGGGGACGACGAGCAGTACTTC
.	TRBD1	TRBV7-3	TRBJ2-1	CASSEGYQGAEQFF	TGTGCCAGCAGCGAAGGCTATCAGGGGGCTGAGCAGTTCTTC
.	.	TRBV7-6	TRBJ2-5	CASSLGSGVGAGTQYF	TGTGCCAGCAGCTTAGGATCTGGAGTGGGGGCTGGGACCCAGTACTTC
.	.	TRBV9	TRBJ2-5	CASSSRTQNRQETQYF	TGTGCCAGCAGCTCACGAACGCAGAACAGGCAAGAGACCCAGTACTTC
.	.	TRBV7-2	TRBJ2-2	CASSLAGGANTGELFF	TGTGCCAGCAGCTTAGCGGGGGGGGCCAACACCGGGGAGCTGTTTTTT
.	.	TRBV5-4	TRBJ1-4	CASSLEAGDLNEKLFF	TGTGCCAGCAGCTTGGAGGCAGGCGACCTTAATGAAAAACTGTTTTTT
.	.	TRBV4-1	TRBJ2-7	CASSQDSEGFYEQYF	TGCGCCAGCAGCCAAGACAGCGAGGGATTCTACGAGCAGTACTTC
.	TRBD1	TRBV5-6	TRBJ2-7	CASSLRTGFAYEQYF	TGTGCCAGCAGCCTAAGGACAGGGTTCGCCTACGAGCAGTACTTC
.	.	TRBV3-1/TRBV3-2	TRBJ2-7	CASSQDSYSYEQYF	TGTGCCAGCAGCCAAGATTCCTACTCCTACGAGCAGTACTTC
.	TRBD1	TRBV28	TRBJ2-7	CASSLPPGGTGTYEQYF	TGTGCCAGCAGTCTCCCACCGGGTGGGACAGGGACCTACGAGCAGTACTTC
.	.	TRBV7-2	TRBJ2-5	CASSLPRVETQYF	TGTGCCAGCAGCTTACCACGAGTCGAGACCCAGTACTTC
few	TRBD1	TRBV5-5	TRBJ2-2	CASSPIDRQGAWAGELFF	TGTGCCAGCAGCCCAATCGACAGACAGGGGGCATGGGCCGGGGAGCTGTTTTTT
few	TRBD2	TRBV5-1	TRBJ2-3	CASSLERDTDTQYF	TGCGCCAGCAGCTTAGAGCGGGACACAGATACGCAGTATTTT
.	.	TRBV5-1	TRBJ2-2	CASSLATGVGDTGELFF	TGCGCCAGCAGCTTGGCAACGGGAGTGGGGGACACCGGGGAGCTGTTTTTT
.	.	TRBV4-2	TRBJ1-5	CASSQELAGNNQPQHF	TGTGCCAGCAGCCAAGAACTCGCGGGGAATAATCAGCCCCAGCATTTT
.	TRBD2	TRBV5-4	TRBJ2-1	CASSLVRTSGIGYNEQFF	TGTGCCAGCAGCTTGGTGAGGACTAGCGGGATTGGGTACAATGAGCAGTTCTTC
few	.	TRBV3-1/TRBV3-2	TRBJ2-1	CASSQAGYNEQFF	TGTGCCAGCAGCCAGGCAGGGTACAATGAGCAGTTCTTC
.	.	TRBV25-1	TRBJ1-1	CASSEETEAFF	TGTGCCAGCAGTGAAGAGACTGAAGCTTTCTTT
few	.	TRBV19	TRBJ2-2	CARDRSKSTGELFF	TGTGCCAGAGACCGGAGTAAGAGCACCGGGGAGCTGTTTTTT
.	.	TRBV18	TRBJ1-5	CASSPPSLSNQPQHF	TGTGCCAGCTCACCACCGTCACTTAGCAATCAGCCCCAGCATTTT
.	.	TRBV9	TRBJ1-1	CASSTAGDTEAFF	TGTGCCAGCAGCACGGCGGGGGACACTGAAGCTTTCTTT
.	TRBD1	TRBV4-1	TRBJ2-7	CASSQDTGQGWEQYF	TGCGCCAGCAGCCAAGATACGGGACAGGGTTGGGAGCAGTACTTC
few	TRBD1	TRBV3-1/TRBV3-2	TRBJ2-7	CASSQQGAFDEQYF	TGTGCCAGCAGCCAACAGGGGGCCTTTGACGAGCAGTACTTC
.	TRBD1	TRBV30	TRBJ1-6	CAWSVGDRVISPLHF	TGTGCCTGGAGTGTGGGAGACAGGGTAATCTCACCCCTCCACTTT
.	.	TRBV6-1	TRBJ1-3	CASRAPGVSGNTIYF	TGTGCCAGCCGCGCCCCAGGGGTCTCTGGAAACACCATATATTTT
.	.	TRBV7-9	TRBJ1-5	CASSLAPGGGQPQHF	TGTGCCAGCAGCTTGGCCCCGGGGGGGGGACAGCCCCAGCATTTT
.	.	TRBV12-3/TRBV12-4	TRBJ2-7	CASSASEIYEQYF	TGTGCCAGCAGCGCGTCGGAGATCTACGAGCAGTACTTC
.	.	TRBV6-5	TRBJ2-5	CASYLPGQETQYF	TGTGCCAGCTATTTGCCGGGCCAAGAGACCCAGTACTTC
.	TRBD2	TRBV2	TRBJ2-5	CASSKQRGPQETQYF	TGTGCCAGCAGTAAACAGCGGGGTCCCCAAGAGACCCAGTACTTC
.	TRBD1	TRBV4-3	TRBJ1-1	CASSQGTRGYTEAFF	TGCGCCAGCAGCCAAGGGACCAGGGGGTACACTGAAGCTTTCTTT
.	TRBD1	TRBV7-7	TRBJ1-3	CASSPGTGGNTIYF	TGTGCTAGCAGCCCGGGGACAGGGGGAAACACCATATATTTT
.	.	TRBV27	TRBJ2-3	CASSLLSTVTDTQYF	TGTGCCAGCAGTTTATTGTCCACAGTGACAGATACGCAGTATTTT
many	.	TRBV7-9	TRBJ2-3	CASSFLDTQYF	TGTGCCAGCAGCTTCCTCGATACGCAGTATTTT
.	.	TRBV11-3	TRBJ2-1	CASSLRGLDYNEQFF	TGTGCCAGCAGCCTCCGTGGACTCGACTACAATGAGCAGTTCTTC
.	TRBD1	TRBV29-1	TRBJ1-1	CSVGPGGAEAFF	TGCAGCGTTGGTCCAGGGGGAGCTGAAGCTTTCTTT
few	TRBD1	TRBV30	TRBJ1-5	CAWSVWTGDQPQHF	TGTGCCTGGAGTGTTTGGACAGGTGATCAGCCCCAGCATTTT
.	.	TRBV9	TRBJ1-4	CASSLSTGQNEKLFF	TGTGCCAGCAGCCTCTCGACAGGCCAAAATGAAAAACTGTTTTTT